The T cell receptor (beta chain) under discussion was sequenced for a study of T cells in Graves' hyperthyroidism and ophthalmopathy. The sample holds many counts of this clonotype. In patients aged 18 to 65, hyperthyroidism was newly diagnosed, with duration under 2 months. Amplified regions were TCR beta CDR3 sequences from RNA transcripts. HTBI primers were used for first-round RT-PCR of the TCR CDR3. TCRdb reprocessed the multiplex PCR reads via MiXCR and lists one record per CDR3 protein. The data hold about 130,000 distinct CDR3 sequences, with 22% observed a single time. The CDR3 consists of 13 residues. The ends were cut back, 6 bases at V and 4 bases at J, with 12 bases in the middle. Germline V gives CDR1 SEHNR, CDR2 FQNEAQ (reference sequence).

The sequencing sample was made of blood. This clonotype originated in a woman aged 50 to 60 with Graves' hyperthyroidism that later progressed to Graves' ophthalmopathy. The chain recombines TRBV7-9 with TRBJ1-2; the D is unclear. CDR3 DNA sequence: TGTGCCAGCAGTGGAAGGCGCGGCTATGGCTACACCTTC. It translates to CASSGRRGYGYTF. Variable domain in full (rest from reference TRBV7-9 and TRBJ1-2): DTGVSQNPRHKITKRGQNVTFRCDPISEHNRLYWYRQTLGQGPEFLTYFQNEAQLEKSRLLSDRFSAERPKGSFSTLEIQRTEQGDSAMYLCASSGRRGYGYTFGSGTRLTVV.